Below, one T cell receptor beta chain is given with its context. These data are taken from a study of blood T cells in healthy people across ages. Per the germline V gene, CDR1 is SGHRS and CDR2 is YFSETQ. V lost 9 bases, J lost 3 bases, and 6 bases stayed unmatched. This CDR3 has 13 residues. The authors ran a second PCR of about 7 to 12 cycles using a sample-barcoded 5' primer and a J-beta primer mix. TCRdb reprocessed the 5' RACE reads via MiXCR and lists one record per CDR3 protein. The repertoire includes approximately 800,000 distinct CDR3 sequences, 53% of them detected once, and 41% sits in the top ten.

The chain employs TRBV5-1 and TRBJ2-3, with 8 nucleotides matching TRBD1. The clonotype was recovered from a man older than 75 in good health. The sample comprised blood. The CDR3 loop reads CAIRTGLTDTQYF. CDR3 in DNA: TGCGCCATACGGACAGGGTTAACAGATACGCAGTATTTT.